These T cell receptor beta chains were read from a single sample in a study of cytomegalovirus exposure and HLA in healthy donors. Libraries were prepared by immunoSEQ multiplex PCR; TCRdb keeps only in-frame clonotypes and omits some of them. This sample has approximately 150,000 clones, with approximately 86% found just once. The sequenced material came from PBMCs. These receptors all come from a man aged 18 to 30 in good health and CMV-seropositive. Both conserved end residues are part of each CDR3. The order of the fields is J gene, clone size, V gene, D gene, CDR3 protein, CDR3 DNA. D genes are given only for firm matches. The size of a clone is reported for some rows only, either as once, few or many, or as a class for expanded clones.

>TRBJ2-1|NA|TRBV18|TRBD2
CASSPPSGGFNEQFF
TGTGCCAGCTCACCTCCCTCGGGAGGATTTAATGAGCAGTTCTTC
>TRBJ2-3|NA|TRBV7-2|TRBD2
CASSLPGLADTQYF
TGTGCCAGCAGCTTACCCGGACTAGCAGATACGCAGTATTTT
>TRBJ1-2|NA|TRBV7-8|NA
CASSWGGYGYTF
TGTGCCAGCAGTTGGGGGGGCTATGGCTACACCTTC
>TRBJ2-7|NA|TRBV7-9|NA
CASSPIAASYEQYF
TGTGCCAGCAGCCCCATAGCGGCCTCCTACGAGCAGTACTTC
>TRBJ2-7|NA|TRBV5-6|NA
CASSPSDTYEQYF
TGTGCCAGCAGCCCTTCGGACACCTACGAGCAGTACTTC
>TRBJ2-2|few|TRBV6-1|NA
CASNAGITGELFF
TGTGCCAGCAATGCGGGTATCACCGGGGAGCTGTTTTTT
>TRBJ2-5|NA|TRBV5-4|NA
CASSFGGNLETQYF
TGTGCCAGCAGCTTCGGAGGGAATCTGGAGACCCAGTACTTC
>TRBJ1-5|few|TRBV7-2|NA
CASSLRGNQPQHF
TGTGCCAGCAGCTTACGGGGGAATCAGCCCCAGCATTTT
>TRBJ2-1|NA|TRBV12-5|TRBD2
CASGSSGMLEQFF
TGTGCTAGTGGGTCTAGCGGGATGCTTGAGCAGTTCTTC
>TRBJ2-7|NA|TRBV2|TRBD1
CASQGDRRSYEQYF
TGTGCCAGCCAAGGGGACAGGCGATCCTACGAGCAGTACTTC
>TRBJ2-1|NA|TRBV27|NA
CASSDGQVGIYNEQFF
TGTGCCAGCAGTGACGGACAAGTCGGCATATACAATGAGCAGTTCTTC
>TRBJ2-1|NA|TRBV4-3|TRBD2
CASSQDRLAGGEQFF
TGCGCCAGCAGCCAAGATCGACTAGCGGGTGGTGAGCAGTTCTTC
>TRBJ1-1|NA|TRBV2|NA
CASLRTARTEAFF
TGTGCCAGCTTGCGGACAGCTAGGACTGAAGCTTTCTTT
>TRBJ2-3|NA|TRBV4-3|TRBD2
CASSPLPVAGALDGTQYF
TGCGCCAGCAGCCCCCTGCCAGTAGCGGGGGCGCTGGATGGTACGCAGTATTTT
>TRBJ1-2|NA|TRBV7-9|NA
CASSLPTVLYGYTF
TGTGCCAGCAGCCTCCCGACAGTCCTGTATGGCTACACCTTC
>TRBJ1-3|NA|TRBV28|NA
CASSSAGGNTIYF
TGTGCCAGCAGTTCAGCGGGTGGAAACACCATATATTTT
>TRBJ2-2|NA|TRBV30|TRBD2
CAWSGLAGGGYTGELFF
TGTGCCTGGAGTGGGCTAGCGGGGGGCGGGTACACCGGGGAGCTGTTTTTT
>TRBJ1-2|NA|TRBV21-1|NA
CASSKLLSGKGYTF
TGTGCCAGCAGCAAACTTTTATCAGGGAAAGGCTACACCTTC
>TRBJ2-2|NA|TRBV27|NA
CASQRGMGTGELFF
TGTGCCAGCCAAAGGGGGATGGGCACCGGGGAGCTGTTTTTT
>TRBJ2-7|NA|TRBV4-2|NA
CASSQDSGSYEQYF
TGTGCCAGCAGCCAAGATAGCGGCTCCTACGAGCAGTACTTC
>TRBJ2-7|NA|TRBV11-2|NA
CASSSPGSYEQYF
TGTGCCAGCAGCTCCCCGGGATCTTACGAGCAGTACTTC
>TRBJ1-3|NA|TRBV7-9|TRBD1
CASVTGMDTIYF
TGTGCCAGCGTGACAGGGATGGACACCATATATTTT
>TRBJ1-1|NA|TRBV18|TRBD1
CASSYAGGRVNTEAFF
TGTGCCAGCTCATATGCAGGGGGCAGGGTTAACACTGAAGCTTTCTTT
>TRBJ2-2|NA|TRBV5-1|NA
CASSPGAGLNTGELFF
TGCGCCAGCAGCCCCGGGGCGGGACTTAACACCGGGGAGCTGTTTTTT
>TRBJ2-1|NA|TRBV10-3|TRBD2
CAISPGTSGTSVYNEQFF
TGTGCCATCAGCCCAGGGACTAGCGGGACCTCAGTTTACAATGAGCAGTTCTTC
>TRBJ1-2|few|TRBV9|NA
CASSVRQGNGYTF
TGTGCCAGCAGCGTACGTCAGGGAAATGGCTACACCTTC
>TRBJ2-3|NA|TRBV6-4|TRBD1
CASSRTGGTDTQYF
TGTGCCAGCAGTCGGACAGGCGGCACAGATACGCAGTATTTT
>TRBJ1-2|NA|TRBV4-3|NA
CASSQVLGRVYGYTF
TGCGCCAGCAGCCAAGTGTTAGGCAGGGTATATGGCTACACCTTC
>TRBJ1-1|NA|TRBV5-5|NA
CASSLGGGTEAFF
TGTGCCAGCAGCCTAGGGGGTGGCACTGAAGCTTTCTTT
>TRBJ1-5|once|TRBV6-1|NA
CASRKDNAASQHF
TGTGCCAGCAGGAAGGATAATGCGGCGTCCCAGCATTTT
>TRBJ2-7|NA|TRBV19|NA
CASIYRAGAYEQYF
TGTGCCAGTATCTACCGGGCAGGGGCCTACGAGCAGTACTTC
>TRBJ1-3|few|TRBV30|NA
CAWSVNGRNTIYF
TGTGCCTGGAGTGTAAACGGTCGAAACACCATATATTTT
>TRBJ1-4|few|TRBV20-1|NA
CSAVREEKLFF
TGCAGTGCGGTGCGGGAGGAAAAACTGTTTTTT
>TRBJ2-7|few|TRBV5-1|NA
CASSYGNPTGGSYEQYF
TGCGCCAGCAGCTATGGAAATCCGACAGGTGGGAGCTACGAGCAGTACTTC
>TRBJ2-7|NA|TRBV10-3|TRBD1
CAISDGQGVRDEQYF
TGTGCCATCAGTGATGGGCAGGGGGTCAGGGACGAGCAGTACTTC